The rows below give T cell receptor beta chains drawn from one sample of a study of T cells in Graves' hyperthyroidism and ophthalmopathy. TCRdb independently ran MiXCR on the multiplex PCR reads; one entry per CDR3 protein. The sample carries over 650,000 distinct CDR3 sequences, 16% recorded once. Sequencing was performed on blood. All receptors derive from a man aged 18 to 30 with Graves' hyperthyroidism. The CDR3 runs from the conserved cysteine through the conserved F or W. Each record gives: clone size, J gene, V gene, D gene, CDR3 protein, CDR3 DNA. A D gene is named only where the DNA matches it firmly. Part of the rows lack a size; the others show once, few, many or a class for expanded clones.

few TRBJ2-7 TRBV11-2 TRBD2 CASSLAPALAAHEQYF TGTGCCAGCAGCTTAGCGCCCGCACTAGCGGCTCACGAGCAGTACTTC
- TRBJ2-7 TRBV29-1 - CSVGLPLSYEQYF TGCAGCGTTGGTCTTCCACTGTCCTACGAGCAGTACTTC
many TRBJ2-3 TRBV7-8 TRBD2 CASSSGLTSGSTDTQYF TGTGCCAGCAGCTCCGGCCTGACTAGCGGGAGCACAGATACGCAGTATTTT
many TRBJ2-5 TRBV28 - CASSPLLTSPETQYF TGTGCCAGCAGTCCATTGCTAACTAGTCCAGAGACCCAGTACTTC
few TRBJ1-2 TRBV29-1 - CSVEGSNYGYTF TGCAGCGTTGAAGGGTCCAACTATGGCTACACCTTC
many TRBJ1-1 TRBV12-3/TRBV12-4 - CASTLTATEAFF TGTGCCAGCACCCTGACTGCCACTGAAGCTTTCTTT
many TRBJ2-1 TRBV24-1 TRBD2 CATSDPGTSGKNEQFF TGTGCCACCAGTGACCCCGGGACTAGCGGGAAGAATGAGCAGTTCTTC
- TRBJ1-4 TRBV20-1 - CSARGWGQSNEKLFF TGCAGTGCTAGAGGATGGGGGCAGTCTAATGAAAAACTGTTTTTT
few TRBJ1-5 TRBV12-3/TRBV12-4 - CASSLWRGGLNQPQHF TGTGCCAGCAGTCTCTGGCGGGGGGGTCTTAATCAGCCCCAGCATTTT
few TRBJ2-7 TRBV28 - CASSFGYNYEQYF TGTGCCAGCAGTTTCGGTTATAACTACGAGCAGTACTTC
- TRBJ2-1 TRBV30 - CAWSGLGNEQFF TGTGCCTGGAGTGGATTGGGGAATGAGCAGTTCTTC
few TRBJ2-5 TRBV7-8 - CASSLEPVGPEETQYF TGTGCCAGCAGCTTAGAGCCTGTGGGACCCGAAGAGACCCAGTACTTC
few TRBJ2-1 TRBV5-8 TRBD1 CASSPLLGSGQGYNEQFF TGTGCCAGCAGCCCCCTGTTGGGATCGGGACAGGGGTACAATGAGCAGTTCTTC
many TRBJ2-7 TRBV6-6 - CASSYSTGEPTIYEQYF TGTGCCAGCAGTTACTCGACTGGAGAACCTACGATCTACGAGCAGTACTTC
many TRBJ2-5 TRBV6-1 TRBD2 CASRVLTSGSQETQYF TGTGCCAGCAGGGTACTCACTAGCGGGAGTCAGGAGACCCAGTACTTC
many TRBJ1-1 TRBV30 - CAAPKGSTDTEAFF TGTGCCGCCCCCAAGGGATCTACAGACACTGAAGCTTTCTTT
many TRBJ2-3 TRBV10-1 - CASSESSITDTQYF TGCGCCAGCAGTGAGTCTTCGATCACAGATACGCAGTATTTT
- TRBJ2-4 TRBV6-1 - CASSMTGRSKNIQYF TGTGCCAGCAGTATGACAGGGAGGTCCAAAAACATTCAGTACTTC
many TRBJ2-1 TRBV20-1 - CSALGESSYNEQFF TGCAGTGCCCTCGGCGAGAGCTCCTACAATGAGCAGTTCTTC
- TRBJ1-1 TRBV10-2 - CASTISGMLPEAFF TGCGCCAGCACGATATCGGGGATGCTACCTGAAGCTTTCTTT
many TRBJ2-5 TRBV30 TRBD2 CAWSPGLAVQETQYF TGTGCCTGGAGTCCCGGACTAGCGGTACAAGAGACCCAGTACTTC
few TRBJ2-7 TRBV28 - CASSLDWPLEQYF TGTGCCAGCAGCCTGGACTGGCCGCTCGAGCAGTACTTC
many TRBJ1-5 TRBV30 TRBD1 CAWSVTGVNQPQHF TGTGCCTGGAGTGTTACAGGGGTCAATCAGCCCCAGCATTTT
once TRBJ1-5 TRBV6-2/TRBV6-3 - CASSPFAGAVSNQPQHF TGTGCCAGCAGTCCCTTTGCCGGGGCCGTTAGCAATCAGCCCCAGCATTTT
many TRBJ2-1 TRBV28 - CASSYTGPHNEQFF TGTGCCAGCAGTTACACCGGGCCCCACAATGAGCAGTTCTTC
few TRBJ1-6 TRBV19 - CATAPRALAPLHF TGTGCCACCGCCCCCCGGGCTCTTGCGCCCCTCCACTTT
few TRBJ1-2 TRBV20-1 - CSARAGSSKEGYTF TGCAGTGCTAGAGCCGGGTCCTCTAAAGAAGGCTACACCTTC
- TRBJ2-3 TRBV2 - CASSGTAVVDTQYF TGTGCCAGCAGTGGGACGGCCGTCGTGGATACGCAGTATTTT
few TRBJ1-2 TRBV11-2 TRBD1 CASSLAGTVYGYTF TGTGCCAGCAGCTTGGCCGGGACAGTCTATGGCTACACCTTC
few TRBJ2-7 TRBV30 - CAGKLKPYEQYF TGTGCCGGAAAATTAAAGCCCTACGAGCAGTACTTC
once TRBJ1-2 TRBV6-2/TRBV6-3 - CASSPDSFGSGYTF TGTGCCAGCAGCCCAGACAGTTTTGGCTCTGGCTACACCTTC
many TRBJ2-3 TRBV20-1 - CSAPGWTTDTQYF TGCAGTGCCCCGGGATGGACGACAGATACGCAGTATTTT
many TRBJ1-5 TRBV6-5 TRBD1 CASSYLDRGSQPQHF TGTGCCAGCAGTTACTTGGACAGGGGGTCTCAGCCCCAGCATTTT
few TRBJ2-7 TRBV20-1 - CSEDCHSYEQYF TGCAGTGAGGACTGCCACTCCTACGAGCAGTACTTC
few TRBJ2-2 TRBV4-1 TRBD2 CASSLLGGLLPGELFF TGCGCCAGCAGCCTTCTCGGGGGACTACTCCCCGGGGAGCTGTTTTTT
- TRBJ1-4 TRBV28 - CASSHDRATNEKLFF TGTGCCAGCAGTCATGACAGAGCAACTAATGAAAAACTGTTTTTT
few TRBJ1-2 TRBV28 - CASSFRTVYYGYTF TGTGCCAGCAGTTTCCGGACAGTCTACTATGGCTACACCTTC
few TRBJ2-4 TRBV4-2 TRBD2 CASSSTASGIVKNIQYF TGTGCCAGCAGCTCCACGGCTAGCGGGATTGTCAAAAACATTCAGTACTTC
- TRBJ1-5 TRBV6-1 - CASSPRGGVQPQHF TGTGCCAGCTCTCCGAGGGGAGGGGTCCAGCCCCAGCATTTT
- TRBJ2-2 TRBV2 - CASSERQNTGELFF TGTGCCAGCAGTGAACGTCAGAACACCGGGGAGCTGTTTTTT
many TRBJ1-5 TRBV20-1 TRBD1 CSARDPDRSGNQPQHF TGCAGTGCTAGAGATCCGGACAGGAGTGGCAATCAGCCCCAGCATTTT
- TRBJ2-5 TRBV27 - CAGSAIGETQYF TGTGCCGGCAGTGCGATCGGAGAGACCCAGTACTTC
few TRBJ2-5 TRBV6-2/TRBV6-3 TRBD1 CASSTWTGKETQYF TGTGCCAGCAGTACCTGGACAGGGAAAGAGACCCAGTACTTC
- TRBJ2-1 TRBV28 TRBD1 CASSFSWRDRGLGDEQFF TGTGCCAGCAGTTTTTCTTGGAGGGACAGGGGTCTGGGGGATGAGCAGTTCTTC
few TRBJ2-1 TRBV6-5 TRBD2 CASSSWTSGRGEQFF TGTGCCAGCAGTTCCTGGACTAGCGGGAGGGGTGAGCAGTTCTTC